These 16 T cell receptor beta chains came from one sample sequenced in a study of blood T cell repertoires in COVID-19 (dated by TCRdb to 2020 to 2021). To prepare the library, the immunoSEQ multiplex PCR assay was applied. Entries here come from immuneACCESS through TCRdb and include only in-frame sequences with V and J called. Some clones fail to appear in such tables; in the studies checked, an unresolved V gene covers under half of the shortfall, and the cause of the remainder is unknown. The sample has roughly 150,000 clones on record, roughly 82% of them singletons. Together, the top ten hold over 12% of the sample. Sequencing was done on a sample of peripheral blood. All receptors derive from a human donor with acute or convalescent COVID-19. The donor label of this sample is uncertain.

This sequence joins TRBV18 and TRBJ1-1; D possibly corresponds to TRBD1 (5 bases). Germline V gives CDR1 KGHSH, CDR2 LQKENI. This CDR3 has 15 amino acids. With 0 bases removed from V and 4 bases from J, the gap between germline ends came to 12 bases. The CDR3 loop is CASSPPLAGGTEAFF. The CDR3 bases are TGTGCCAGCTCACCACCTCTAGCCGGGGGCACTGAAGCTTTCTTT.

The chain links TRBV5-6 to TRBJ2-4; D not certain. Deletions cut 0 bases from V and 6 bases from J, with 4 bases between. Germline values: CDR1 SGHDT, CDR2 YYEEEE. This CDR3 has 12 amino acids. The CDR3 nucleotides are TGTGCCAGCAGCTTGGACAGAAACATTCAGTACTTC. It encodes CASSLDRNIQYF.

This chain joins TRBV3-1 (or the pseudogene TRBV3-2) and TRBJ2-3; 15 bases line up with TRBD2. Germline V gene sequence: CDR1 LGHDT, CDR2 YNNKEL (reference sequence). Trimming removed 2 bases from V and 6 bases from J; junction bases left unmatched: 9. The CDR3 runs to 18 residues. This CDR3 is CASSQSRTSGGALDTQYF. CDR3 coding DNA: TGTGCCAGCAGCCAATCCAGGACTAGCGGGGGGGCCTTGGATACGCAGTATTTT.

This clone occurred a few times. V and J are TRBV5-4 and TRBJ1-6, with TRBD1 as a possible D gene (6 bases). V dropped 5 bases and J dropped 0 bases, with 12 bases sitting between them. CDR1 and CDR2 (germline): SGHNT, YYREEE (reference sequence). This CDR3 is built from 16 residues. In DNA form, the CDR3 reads TGTGCCAGCAGGACACGGGACACCTCCTATAATTCACCCCTCCACTTT. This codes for CASRTRDTSYNSPLHF.

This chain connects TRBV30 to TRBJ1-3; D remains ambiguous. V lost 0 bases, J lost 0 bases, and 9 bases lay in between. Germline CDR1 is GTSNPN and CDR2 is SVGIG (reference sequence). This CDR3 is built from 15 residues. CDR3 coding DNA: TGTGCCTGGAGTGTACAAACCACCTCTGGAAACACCATATATTTT. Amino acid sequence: CAWSVQTTSGNTIYF.

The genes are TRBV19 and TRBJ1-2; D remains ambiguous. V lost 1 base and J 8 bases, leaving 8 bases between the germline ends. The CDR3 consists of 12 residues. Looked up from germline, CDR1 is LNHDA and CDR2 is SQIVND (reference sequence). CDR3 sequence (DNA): TGTGCCAGTAGTATAGCGCGCATAGGCTACACCTTC. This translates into CASSIARIGYTF. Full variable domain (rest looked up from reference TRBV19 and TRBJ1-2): DGGITQSPKYLFRKEGQNVTLSCEQNLNHDAMYWYRQDPGQGLRLIYYSQIVNDFQKGDIAEGYSVSREKKESFPLTVTSAQKNPTAFYLCASSIARIGYTFGSGTRLTVV.

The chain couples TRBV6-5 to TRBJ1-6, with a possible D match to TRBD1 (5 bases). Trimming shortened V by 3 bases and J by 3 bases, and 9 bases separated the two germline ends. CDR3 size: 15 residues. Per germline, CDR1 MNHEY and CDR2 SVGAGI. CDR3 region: CASSYNQGYNSPLHF. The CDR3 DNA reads TGTGCCAGCAGTTATAATCAGGGCTATAATTCACCCCTCCACTTT.

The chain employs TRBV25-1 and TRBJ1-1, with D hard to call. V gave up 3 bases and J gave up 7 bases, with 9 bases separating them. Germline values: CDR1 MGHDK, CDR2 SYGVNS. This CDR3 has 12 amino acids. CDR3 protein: CASSDPGVEAFF. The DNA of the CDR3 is TGTGCCAGCAGTGATCCCGGAGTTGAAGCTTTCTTT.

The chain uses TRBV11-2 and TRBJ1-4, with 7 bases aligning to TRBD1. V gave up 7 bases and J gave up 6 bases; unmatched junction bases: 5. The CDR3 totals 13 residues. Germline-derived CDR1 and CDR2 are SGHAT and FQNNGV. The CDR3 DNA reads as TGTGCCAGCAAAGGGGGCGATTATGAAAAACTGTTTTTT. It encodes CASKGGDYEKLFF.

CDR3 bases: TGTGCCAGCAGCGCGAGACAGGGGGTAGACTATGGCTACACCTTC. It is translated as CASSARQGVDYGYTF. V and J are TRBV6-5 and TRBJ1-2; the match to TRBD1 covers 9 bases. There are 15 residues in the CDR3. CDR1 and CDR2 (germline): MNHEY, SVGAGI. The J segment lost 3 bases and the V segment lost 6 bases, leaving 8 bases of the junction unmatched.

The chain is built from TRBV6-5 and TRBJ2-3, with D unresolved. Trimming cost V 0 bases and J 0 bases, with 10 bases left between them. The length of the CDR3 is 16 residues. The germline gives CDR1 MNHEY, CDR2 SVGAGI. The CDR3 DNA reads TGTGCCAGCAGTTACTCTTCGCAGGCTAGCACAGATACGCAGTATTTT. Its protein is CASSYSSQASTDTQYF.

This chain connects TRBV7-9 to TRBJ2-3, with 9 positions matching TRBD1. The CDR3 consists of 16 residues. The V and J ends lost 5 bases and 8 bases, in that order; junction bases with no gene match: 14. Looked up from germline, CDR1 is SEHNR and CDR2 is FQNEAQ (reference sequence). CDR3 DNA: TGTGCCAGCAGCGCCACAACCGGGACAGGGTTAAGTACGCAGTATTTT. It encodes CASSATTGTGLSTQYF.

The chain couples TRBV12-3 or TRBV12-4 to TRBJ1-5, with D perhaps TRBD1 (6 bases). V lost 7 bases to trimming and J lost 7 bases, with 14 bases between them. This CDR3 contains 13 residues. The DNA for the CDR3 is TGTGCCAGCACCGACAGGCAGGACCAGCCCCAGCATTTT. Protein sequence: CASTDRQDQPQHF.

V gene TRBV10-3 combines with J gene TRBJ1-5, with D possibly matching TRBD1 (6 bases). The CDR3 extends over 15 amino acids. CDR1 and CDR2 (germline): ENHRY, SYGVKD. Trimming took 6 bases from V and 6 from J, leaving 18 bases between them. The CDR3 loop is CAIRAGGASGQPQHF. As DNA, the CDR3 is TGTGCCATCAGGGCGGGGGGCGCATCAGGTCAGCCCCAGCATTTT.

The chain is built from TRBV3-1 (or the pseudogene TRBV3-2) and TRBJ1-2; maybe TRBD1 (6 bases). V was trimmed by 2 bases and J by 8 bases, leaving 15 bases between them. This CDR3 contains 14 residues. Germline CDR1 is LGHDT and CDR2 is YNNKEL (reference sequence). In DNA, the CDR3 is TGTGCCAGCAGCCAAAGGGACACCACTGGAGGCTACACCTTC. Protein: CASSQRDTTGGYTF.

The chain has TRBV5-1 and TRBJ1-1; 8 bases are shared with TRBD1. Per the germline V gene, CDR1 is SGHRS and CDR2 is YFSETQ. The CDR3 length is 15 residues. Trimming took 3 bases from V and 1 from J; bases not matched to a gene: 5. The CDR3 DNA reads TGCGCCAGCAGCTATCAGGGGGCTCCGAACACTGAAGCTTTCTTT. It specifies CASSYQGAPNTEAFF.